Below, 29 T cell receptor beta chains from the same sample are listed, as sequenced in a study of cytomegalovirus exposure and HLA in healthy donors. The protocol was immunoSEQ multiplex PCR, while the TCRdb copy is restricted to in-frame clones and leaves out a portion. The table includes 90,000 or so clones, around 84% detected once. The sample taken for sequencing was PBMCs. These receptors were taken from a man between 18 and 35 years old in good health and CMV-seropositive.

The rearrangement links TRBV9 to TRBJ2-1; 7 bases align to TRBD2. Per the germline V gene, CDR1 is SGDLS and CDR2 is YYNGEE. This CDR3 comprises 15 residues. V trimming: 0 bases; J trimming: 10 bases; junction bases outside the gene matches: 10. The chain's CDR3 is CASSVAGGSLDEQFF. CDR3 nucleotides: TGTGCCAGCAGCGTAGCTGGCGGGAGTCTTGACGAGCAGTTCTTC.

This chain joins TRBV5-1 and TRBJ2-2; 13 bases fit TRBD2. The CDR3 totals 18 residues. The ends lost 1 base at V and 6 bases at J; junction bases unmatched: 9. Germline loops: CDR1 SGHRS, CDR2 YFSETQ. The CDR3: CASSLIGRGLAGAGELFF. The DNA of the CDR3 is TGCGCCAGCAGCTTGATCGGCCGAGGACTAGCGGGAGCCGGGGAGCTGTTTTTT. Full variable domain (missing parts from reference TRBV5-1 and TRBJ2-2): KAGVTQTPRYLIKTRGQQVTLSCSPISGHRSVSWYQQTPGQGLQFLFEYFSETQRNKGNFPGRFSGRQFSNSRSEMNVSTLELGDSALYLCASSLIGRGLAGAGELFFGEGSRLTVL.

The chain joins TRBV19 to TRBJ1-1; 7 bases match TRBD1. V shed 3 bases and J 4 bases; nucleotides not matched to a gene: 2. Germline values: CDR1 LNHDA, CDR2 SQIVND (reference sequence). The CDR3 totals 13 residues. CDR3 region: CASSITGATEAFF. The CDR3 DNA is TGTGCCAGTAGTATTACAGGGGCCACTGAAGCTTTCTTT.

J is TRBJ1-1 and V is TRBV6-6; 7 nucleotides match TRBD1. Germline trimming cut 7 bases from V and 4 bases from J; bases unmatched to any gene: 9. Per germline, CDR1 MNHNY and CDR2 SVGAGI (reference sequence). This CDR3 has 14 amino acids. The CDR3 DNA sequence: TGTGCCAGCATCCTAGACAGGGAAGGCACTGAAGCTTTCTTT. Translating it yields CASILDREGTEAFF.

The chain employs TRBV19 and TRBJ1-2; 7 bases match TRBD1. Trimming took 4 bases from V and 3 from J; bases not matched to a gene: 11. CDR3 length equals 16 residues. CDR1 LNHDA and CDR2 SQIVND come from the germline V gene (reference sequence). This CDR3 reads CASSTTTGAGHYGYTF. The DNA for the CDR3 is TGTGCCAGTAGTACGACAACAGGGGCGGGGCACTATGGCTACACCTTC.

The chain employs TRBV28 and TRBJ1-3; D not certain. The ends were cut back, 6 bases at V and 2 bases at J, with 14 bases in the middle. The CDR3 length is 15 residues. The germline V gene has CDR1 MDHEN and CDR2 SYDVKM. CDR3 amino acids: CASRGVWGAGNTIYF. CDR3 sequence (DNA): TGTGCCAGCAGAGGAGTTTGGGGAGCTGGAAACACCATATATTTT.

The rearrangement joins TRBV5-1 to TRBJ2-7; no clear D gene. Between the trimmed V and J ends, which lost 5 bases and 6 bases, there was a span of 9 bases. The germline V gene encodes CDR1 SGHRS and CDR2 YFSETQ. The CDR3 is 11 residues long. CDR3 protein: CASRFPCEQYF. The CDR3 bases are TGCGCCAGCAGATTCCCGTGCGAGCAGTACTTC.

The J gene is TRBJ2-1, the V gene TRBV19; 7 bases map to TRBD2. V trimming: 3 bases; J trimming: 4 bases; junction bases outside the gene matches: 6. The CDR3 spans 15 residues. Germline CDR1 is LNHDA and CDR2 is SQIVND (reference sequence). CDR3 bases: TGTGCCAGTAGTATGCTAGCGGCCACATACAATGAGCAGTTCTTC. Its protein product is CASSMLAATYNEQFF. Together with reference TRBV19 and TRBJ2-1, the CDR3 gives the full variable domain: DGGITQSPKYLFRKEGQNVTLSCEQNLNHDAMYWYRQDPGQGLRLIYYSQIVNDFQKGDIAEGYSVSREKKESFPLTVTSAQKNPTAFYLCASSMLAATYNEQFFGPGTRLTVL.

The chain couples TRBV30 to TRBJ2-1, with TRBD1 matching over 11 bases. In germline, CDR1 is GTSNPN, CDR2 SVGIG (reference sequence). CDR3 length: 18 residues. Trimming took 0 bases from V and 8 from J; bases not matched to a gene: 15. CDR3 sequence reads: CAWSVLFLRDRGGHEQFF. CDR3 DNA sequence: TGTGCCTGGAGTGTACTTTTCTTGCGGGACAGGGGGGGACATGAGCAGTTCTTC.

The chain has TRBV9 and TRBJ2-7; the match to TRBD2 covers 8 bases. J was trimmed by 6 bases and V by 3 bases; bases with no gene match: 5. CDR3 length: 13 amino acids. Germline lookup yields CDR1 SGDLS and CDR2 YYNGEE. The CDR3 is CASSAGLAREQYF. The CDR3 DNA reads as TGTGCCAGCAGCGCAGGACTAGCTCGCGAGCAGTACTTC.

The chain couples TRBV7-9 to TRBJ2-1; 15 bases align to TRBD2. V gave up 5 bases and J gave up 4 bases; unmatched junction bases: 9. Germline values: CDR1 SEHNR, CDR2 FQNEAQ (reference sequence). The CDR3 sequence is 18 residues long. The CDR3 bases are TGTGCCAGCAGCCTGCCGGGACTAGCGGGAGGACCTTACAATGAGCAGTTCTTC. Its translation: CASSLPGLAGGPYNEQFF.

The DNA for the CDR3 is TGTGCCATCACCGAGGGACAGAACTATGGCTACACCTTC. This sequence encodes CAITEGQNYGYTF. This chain links TRBV10-3 with TRBJ1-2; 7 positions agree with TRBD1. Germline V CDR1 and CDR2: ENHRY, SYGVKD. J gave up 2 bases and V 7 bases, and 4 bases lay outside the gene matches. There are 13 residues in the CDR3.

V and J are TRBV5-1 and TRBJ2-3, with TRBD1 matching 8 bases. V gave up 1 base and J gave up 1 base; unmatched junction bases: 5. CDR1 and CDR2 from the germline V gene are SGHRS and YFSETQ. The CDR3 has 16 residues. For the CDR3, the DNA is TGCGCCAGCAGCTTGTTGCAGGGGGCGCGCACAGATACGCAGTATTTT. Translating it yields CASSLLQGARTDTQYF.

V and J are TRBV9 and TRBJ2-5, with TRBD2 matching over 7 bases. Trimming at V came to 4 bases and at J to 0 bases, leaving 15 bases not matched to a gene. This CDR3 has 18 residues. The germline V gene has CDR1 SGDLS and CDR2 YYNGEE. CDR3 in amino acids: CASSLRGRAERYQETQYF. CDR3 sequence (DNA): TGTGCCAGCAGCCTCCGTGGGAGGGCAGAAAGGTACCAAGAGACCCAGTACTTC.

This chain joins TRBV10-3 and TRBJ2-7; D may be TRBD1 (5 bases). The CDR3 sequence is 12 residues long. The V gene lost 3 bases and the J gene lost 4 bases, with 7 bases spanning the gap. Per the germline V gene, CDR1 is ENHRY and CDR2 is SYGVKD. CDR3 bases: TGTGCCATCAGTGAAAGGGGTTACGAGCAGTACGTC. This codes for CAISERGYEQYV.

The chain recombines TRBV18 with TRBJ1-1; D unresolved. This CDR3 comprises 13 residues. The V gene's germline CDR1 is KGHSH and CDR2 LQKENI. Trimming left V 3 bases short and J 11 bases short, with 16 bases between. The DNA for the CDR3 is TGTGCCAGCTCACCCAGAAGAGAGGAGAATGCTTTCTTT. Its translation is CASSPRREENAFF.

The chain is built from TRBV28 and TRBJ2-2; D might be TRBD1 (5 bases). Trimming stripped 1 base from V and 4 bases from J, with 10 bases between. CDR1 is MDHEN and CDR2 is SYDVKM in the germline V gene. There are 15 residues in the CDR3. CDR3 in amino acids: CASSLSRRVTGELFF. The CDR3 region has the DNA TGTGCCAGCAGTTTATCACGCAGGGTCACCGGGGAGCTGTTTTTT.

This clone was observed a single time. This chain joins TRBV5-1 and TRBJ1-1; the D gene is possibly TRBD1 (5 bases). Germline CDR1 and CDR2: SGHRS and YFSETQ. V was trimmed by 4 bases and J by 5 bases, leaving 12 bases between them. This CDR3 contains 13 residues. The CDR3 sequence: CASSKGLETEAFF. Here the CDR3 DNA reads TGCGCCAGCAGCAAGGGGCTCGAGACTGAAGCTTTCTTT.

The chain employs TRBV11-3 and TRBJ2-1; TRBD2 might be the D (5 bases). CDR3 size: 16 residues. V was clipped by 3 bases and J by 0 bases, with 12 bases between them. Germline assignment: CDR1 SGHNT and CDR2 YENEEA. CDR3 coding DNA: TGTGCCAGCAGCTTTGTCGGAGGTTTCTCCTACAATGAGCAGTTCTTC. Its protein is CASSFVGGFSYNEQFF.

This clone was picked up one time. CDR3 protein: CAWSKGQGVNYGYTF. DNA for the CDR3: TGTGCCTGGAGTAAGGGACAGGGGGTAAACTATGGCTACACCTTC. The gene calls are TRBV30 and TRBJ1-2, with 11 bases that match TRBD1. Germline CDR1 is GTSNPN and CDR2 is SVGIG (reference sequence). The CDR3 totals 15 residues. V was clipped by 2 bases and J by 2 bases; unmatched bases: 4. Combining the CDR3 with reference TRBV30 and TRBJ1-2 gives the whole variable domain SQTIHQWPATLVQPVGSPLSLECTVEGTSNPNLYWYRQAAGRGLQLLFYSVGIGQISSEVPQNLSASRPQDRQFILSSKKLLLSDSGFYLCAWSKGQGVNYGYTFGSGTRLTVV.

This chain connects TRBV27 to TRBJ2-7; TRBD1 matches at 7 bases. V was clipped by 0 bases and J by 3 bases; unmatched bases: 20. CDR1 is MNHEY, CDR2 SMNVEV, per germline (reference sequence). The CDR3 covers 20 residues. The CDR3 DNA reads TGTGCCAGCAGTTTATCGTTTTTCAGTTTGCATCCTCCAGGGGGCTACGAGCAGTACTTC. It codes for CASSLSFFSLHPPGGYEQYF.

V is TRBV7-9 and J is TRBJ2-3; a possible D gene is TRBD2 (6 bases). The germline CDR1 and CDR2 sequences are SEHNR and FQNEAQ (reference sequence). The CDR3 extends over 16 amino acids. The ends were cut back, 0 bases at V and 4 bases at J, with 14 bases in the middle. The CDR3 here is CASSLAVGRIADTQYF. In DNA, the CDR3 is TGTGCCAGCAGCTTAGCGGTTGGGAGGATCGCAGATACGCAGTATTTT.

This chain connects TRBV30 to TRBJ1-2; 7 bases are a match to TRBD1. The junction had 11 bases not matched to a gene; V was cut back by 2 bases and J by 2 bases. The CDR3 runs to 16 residues. Per the germline V gene, CDR1 is GTSNPN and CDR2 is SVGIG (reference sequence). As DNA, the CDR3 is TGTGCCTGGAGTCGATATCTACGGACAGGAAACTATGGCTACACCTTC. This encodes CAWSRYLRTGNYGYTF.

Written as DNA, the CDR3 is TGCGCCAGCAGCTTGGCCAGGGAACAAGAGACCCAGTACTTC. As protein: CASSLAREQETQYF. The chain is built from TRBV5-1 and TRBJ2-5, with a weak D call TRBD1 (5 bases). V lost 0 bases and J 2 bases, leaving 8 bases between the germline ends. CDR1 and CDR2 (germline): SGHRS, YFSETQ. The CDR3 has 14 residues.

The V gene is TRBV5-1, the J gene TRBJ2-1, with TRBD2 identical over 8 bases. J lost 4 bases, V lost 2 bases, and 11 bases had no gene match. Germline V gene data show CDR1 as SGHRS and CDR2 as YFSETQ. The CDR3 loop spans 17 amino acids. The CDR3: CASSFASSTSGYNEQFF. In DNA form, the CDR3 reads TGCGCCAGCAGCTTCGCTTCCTCTACTAGCGGTTACAATGAGCAGTTCTTC.

The genes are TRBV2 and TRBJ2-3, with TRBD1 matching 8 bases. The J segment lost 4 bases and the V segment lost 6 bases, leaving 9 bases of the junction unmatched. The CDR3 length is 15 residues. From germline, CDR1 is SNHLY and CDR2 FYNNEI. CDR3 DNA sequence: TGTGCCAGCAGCCGTACAGGGGGGCGCTCAGATACGCAGTATTTT. This translates into CASSRTGGRSDTQYF.

The chain joins TRBV28 to TRBJ1-4, with 9 bases fitting TRBD1. With 5 bases clipped from V and 4 bases from J, the junction kept 8 bases outside the gene matches. This CDR3 is 16 amino acids long. Germline V gene data show CDR1 as MDHEN and CDR2 as SYDVKM. The DNA of the CDR3 is TGTGCCAGCAGTCCCCGGACAGGGGCGCTTAATGAAAAACTGTTTTTT. Residues: CASSPRTGALNEKLFF.

This chain connects TRBV9 to TRBJ2-3; tentatively, D is TRBD2 (5 bases). The CDR3 runs 16 residues. Germline-derived CDR1 and CDR2 are SGDLS and YYNGEE. Trimming left V 3 bases short and J 4 bases short, with 18 bases between. In DNA, the CDR3 is TGTGCCAGCAGCGGATATAGCCGGGGAGCCTCAGATACGCAGTATTTT. It translates to CASSGYSRGASDTQYF. Drawing the rest from reference TRBV9 and TRBJ2-3, the complete variable domain is DSGVTQTPKHLITATGQRVTLRCSPRSGDLSVYWYQQSLDQGLQFLIQYYNGEERAKGNILERFSAQQFPDLHSELNLSSLELGDSALYFCASSGYSRGASDTQYFGPGTRLTVL.

This sequence joins TRBV13 and TRBJ2-1, with 11 bases identical to TRBD2. The trim removed 0 bases at V and 5 bases at J, leaving 0 bases unmatched. The CDR3 runs to 15 residues. CDR1 and CDR2 (germline): PRHDT, FYEKMQ (reference sequence). CDR3 nucleotides: TGTGCCAGCAGCTTAGGACTAGCGGGGGACAATGAGCAGTTCTTC. Protein: CASSLGLAGDNEQFF.